The entry that follows covers one T cell receptor (beta chain) sequence. This clone was seen once. The target of this receptor is not known. The record has no base qualities; no much larger clone is one base away. Each collaborating institution followed its own protocols to collect whole blood in K2EDTA tubes. For TCRbeta analysis, collaborators shipped samples in one of three forms: frozen whole blood, isolated PBMCs, or DNA extracted from either of those sample types. The data originate from a study of blood T cell repertoires in COVID-19 (dated by TCRdb to the early 2020s). Regarding the research as a whole: The collaborator samples originated in the United States, Italy and Spain and spanned the acute and convalescent phases of COVID-19. The material from the prospective study consisted of cDNA or gDNA derived from T cells, B-cell-depleted T cells, or PBMCs. The dataset comprised deeply sampled blood TCRbeta repertoires from subjects exposed to, actively infected with, or recovered from COVID-19. A freely available public database, intended as a resource for researchers studying the immune response to SARS-CoV-2, is where the repertoires were released. Samples came from the ongoing ImmuneRACE study (first 160 participants) plus 1,254 subjects from 6 global collaborators. Nearly every sample came with metadata listing a de-identified subject ID, COVID-19 status, age in years and sex. HLA class I and class II types, where available, came from metadata supplied by the sample provider rather than from assay-based typing.

V loses 9 bases at its end and J loses 6 bases; junction bases beyond the gene matches: 4. CDR1 WNHNN and CDR2 SYGVQD are derived from the germline V gene (reference sequence). The CDR3 starts with the cysteine, ends with the phenylalanine, and has 12 residues. Only the CDR3 region is kept as DNA, spanning 36 bases read in frame from base 1. TCRbeta CDR3 regions were amplified from genomic DNA by means of the immunoSEQ Assay, a bias-controlled multiplex PCR. The authors' pipeline ran thus. The number of nucleated cells in each sample was estimated from the amplification of reference gene primers within the assay. Sequence reads were collapsed and filtered to measure the absolute abundance of every unique TCRbeta CDR3 rearrangement. For each sample, productive Simpson clonality was calculated by taking the square root of Simpson's diversity index across productive rearrangements. The table comes from immuneACCESS by way of TCRdb, which keeps in-frame sequences with V and J called. Part of the clones is missing from these tables; in studies checked, under half for an unresolved V gene and the rest for unknown reasons. From that table come the V and J calls and clone size; the DNA was used to work out D and trimming. For this sample the table gives fewer than 250,000 clones, of which roughly 86% were detected only once. The top ten constitute roughly 3% of the sample.

Overall study outcomes, separate from this receptor: Clinical and demographic metadata were provided uncurated, with the amount varying by source and participant.

The clonotype comes from a man between 60 and 70 years old with acute or convalescent COVID-19. Sequenced material: peripheral blood. The chain couples TRBV10-1 to TRBJ1-2, with 10 bases in between that match TRBD1. The DNA reads as follows: TGCGCCAGAGGGACAGGGGTTCATGGCTACACCTTC. The resulting protein is CARGTGVHGYTF.